The 32 T cell receptor beta chains listed next were all sequenced from one sample in a study of OX40 agonist ivuxolimab in advanced cancers. TCRdb's copy holds only in-frame clones and misses some; the assay was immunoSEQ multiplex PCR. The sample has 85,000 to 130,000 clones, just over 90% seen once; the top ten hold 0.4% to 0.6%. Specimen: CD4+ or CD8+ T cells sorted from blood, collected in a trial of the OX40 agonist ivuxolimab. The receptors stem from an adult with an advanced solid tumor such as melanoma, head and neck, liver or kidney cancer.

The genes are TRBV7-8 and TRBJ1-2, with TRBD1 matching over 10 bases. The CDR3 runs to 15 residues. Germline V CDR1 and CDR2: SGHVS, FQNEAQ. V gave up 2 bases and J gave up 2 bases; unmatched junction bases: 2. CDR3 region: CASSLRTGGNYGYTF. As DNA, the CDR3 is TGTGCCAGCAGCTTAAGGACAGGGGGAAACTATGGCTACACCTTC. The full variable domain, its missing parts supplied by reference TRBV7-8 and TRBJ1-2, is GAGVSQSPRYKVAKRGQDVALRCDPISGHVSLFWYQQALGQGPEFLTYFQNEAQLDKSGLPSDRFFAERPEGSVSTLKIQRTQQEDSAVYLCASSLRTGGNYGYTFGSGTRLTVV.

The chain employs TRBV7-2 and TRBJ1-1; a possible D gene is TRBD1 (6 bases). The CDR3 is made up of 16 amino acids. The germline V and J ends were trimmed by 5 bases and 10 bases, with 26 bases remaining between them. CDR1 and CDR2 from the germline V gene are SGHTA and FQGNSA. CDR3 protein: CASSKRGGPLTVLAFF. CDR3 nucleotide sequence: TGTGCCAGCAGCAAGAGGGGGGGGCCCCTGACAGTCCTAGCTTTCTTT.

V and J are TRBV9 and TRBJ2-5; TRBD2 might be the D (5 bases). The CDR3 runs 14 residues. Trimming pared 0 bases from V and 3 bases from J, leaving 9 bases between. The germline V gene encodes CDR1 SGDLS and CDR2 YYNGEE. The CDR3 nucleotides read TGTGCCAGCAGCGTAGGAGTTAGCGAAGAGACCCAGTACTTC. It yields the protein CASSVGVSEETQYF. Using reference TRBV9 and TRBJ2-5 for the parts outside the CDR3, the full variable domain is DSGVTQTPKHLITATGQRVTLRCSPRSGDLSVYWYQQSLDQGLQFLIQYYNGEERAKGNILERFSAQQFPDLHSELNLSSLELGDSALYFCASSVGVSEETQYFGPGTRLLVL.

The CDR3 here is CASSLPVPAYNSPLHF. CDR3 nucleotides: TGTGCCAGCAGTTTGCCAGTCCCGGCCTATAATTCACCCCTCCACTTT. The chain joins TRBV27 to TRBJ1-6; D is undetermined. This CDR3 is built from 16 residues. V shed 3 bases and J shed 2 bases, with 11 bases lying between them. Germline-derived CDR1 and CDR2 are MNHEY and SMNVEV (reference sequence).

The chain links TRBV5-5 to TRBJ1-4; 10 nucleotides align to TRBD1. Per the germline V gene, CDR1 is SGHKS and CDR2 is YYEKEE (reference sequence). The V and J ends lost 4 bases and 6 bases, in that order; junction bases with no gene match: 6. The CDR3 spans 15 residues. CDR3 bases: TGTGCCAGCAGCGCGTGGGACAGGGGAGATGAAAAACTGTTTTTT. Translated: CASSAWDRGDEKLFF.

In this sample, this clone turned up a few times. The chain is built from TRBV7-8 and TRBJ1-2; D may be TRBD1 (5 bases). Germline V gene lookup returns CDR1 SGHVS and CDR2 FQNEAQ. V lost 5 bases and J 7 bases, leaving 14 bases between the germline ends. The CDR3 loop spans 13 amino acids. The chain's CDR3 is CASSLVGGRGYTF. The CDR3 DNA sequence: TGTGCCAGCAGCCTCGTGGGGGGTCGTGGCTACACCTTC.

The chain has TRBV28 and TRBJ2-2; 7 nucleotides align to TRBD2. Germline V CDR1 and CDR2: MDHEN, SYDVKM. Unmatched junction bases numbered 7, after V lost 7 bases and J lost 2 bases. This CDR3 spans 15 amino acids. CDR3 bases: TGTGCCAGCACTAGCGGTTCGTCTAACACCGGGGAGCTGTTTTTT. Protein: CASTSGSSNTGELFF. Based on the CDR3 plus reference TRBV28 and TRBJ2-2, the full variable domain is DVKVTQSSRYLVKRTGEKVFLECVQDMDHENMFWYRQDPGLGLRLIYFSYDVKMKEKGDIPEGYSVSREKKERFSLILESASTNQTSMYLCASTSGSSNTGELFFGEGSRLTVL.

This clone has a single count. The chain employs TRBV27 and TRBJ2-7; tentative D call: TRBD1 (6 bases). Germline loops: CDR1 MNHEY, CDR2 SMNVEV (reference sequence). The CDR3 is 13 amino acids. Trimming pared 3 bases from V and 8 bases from J, leaving 14 bases between. CDR3 amino acids: CASSFALGGQQYF. The CDR3 region has the DNA TGTGCCAGCAGTTTTGCACTAGGGGGACAGCAGTACTTC.

The chain joins TRBV28 to TRBJ1-2; the D is unclear. Trimming stripped 5 bases from V and 8 bases from J, with 12 bases between. The CDR3 contains 12 residues. CDR1 is MDHEN, CDR2 SYDVKM, per germline. CDR3 DNA sequence: TGTGCCAGCAGTACCGCCGTTGAAGGCTACACCTTC. This encodes CASSTAVEGYTF.

The rearrangement links TRBV7-9 to TRBJ2-3, with D perhaps matching TRBD1 (6 bases). The CDR3 is made up of 13 amino acids. The V end was cut by 4 bases, the J end by 8 bases, with 13 bases between. CDR1 and CDR2 (germline): SEHNR, FQNEAQ (reference sequence). The CDR3 is CASSSTNRVTQYF. The CDR3 DNA reads as TGTGCCAGCAGCTCTACTAACAGGGTTACGCAGTATTTT.

This chain uses TRBV4-2 with TRBJ2-2; tentatively, D is TRBD2 (6 bases). The V end lost 0 bases, the J end lost 3 bases, and 11 bases lay between the germline ends. The germline gives CDR1 LGHNA, CDR2 YNFKEQ. This CDR3 region has 16 residues. CDR3 nucleotides: TGTGCCAGCAGCCAAGATGTGAGCGGGCACACCGGGGAGCTGTTTTTT. It specifies CASSQDVSGHTGELFF.

The rearrangement joins TRBV30 to TRBJ1-3; no clear D gene. This CDR3 region has 15 residues. Germline loops: CDR1 GTSNPN, CDR2 SVGIG (reference sequence). Trimming stripped 1 base from V and 0 bases from J, with 10 bases between. CDR3 nucleotide sequence: TGTGCCTGGAGTGGGTCTTACTCCTCTGGAAACACCATATATTTT. It is translated as CAWSGSYSSGNTIYF.

CDR3 sequence reads: CASSEAQREATQYF. DNA for the CDR3: TGTGCCAGCAGTGAAGCGCAACGGGAGGCGACCCAGTACTTC. The chain employs TRBV2 and TRBJ2-5, with 7 bases identical to TRBD2. The germline CDR1 and CDR2 sequences are SNHLY and FYNNEI. Trimming cost V 0 bases and J 7 bases; bases outside gene matches: 5. This CDR3 has 14 amino acids.

This chain uses TRBV7-8 with TRBJ1-3, with D perhaps TRBD1 (6 bases). V was shortened by 5 bases and J by 4 bases, with 18 bases between the two germline ends. The germline V gene encodes CDR1 SGHVS and CDR2 FQNEAQ. The CDR3 sequence is 16 residues long. This chain's CDR3 is CASSLDAGALGNTIYF. CDR3 DNA: TGTGCCAGCAGCCTAGACGCAGGGGCGCTGGGAAACACCATATATTTT. Full variable domain (remainder filled in from reference TRBV7-8 and TRBJ1-3): GAGVSQSPRYKVAKRGQDVALRCDPISGHVSLFWYQQALGQGPEFLTYFQNEAQLDKSGLPSDRFFAERPEGSVSTLKIQRTQQEDSAVYLCASSLDAGALGNTIYFGEGSWLTVV.

This chain joins TRBV7-6 and TRBJ1-3, with D possibly TRBD1 on 5 matching bases. Germline V gene sequence: CDR1 SGHVS, CDR2 FNYEAQ. The V end was cut by 10 bases, the J end by 0 bases, with 19 bases between. The CDR3 has 16 amino acids. In DNA form, the CDR3 reads TGTGCCATCGCACCATCCGGGGGGTACTCTGGAAACACCATATATTTT. It codes for CAIAPSGGYSGNTIYF. Combining the CDR3 with reference TRBV7-6 and TRBJ1-3 gives the whole variable domain GAGVSQSPRYKVTKRGQDVALRCDPISGHVSLYWYRQALGQGPEFLTYFNYEAQQDKSGLPNDRFSAERPEGSISTLTIQRTEQRDSAMYRCAIAPSGGYSGNTIYFGEGSWLTVV.

The chain is built from TRBV7-9 and TRBJ1-2; D unclear. Trimming removed 4 bases at V and 12 bases at J, with 21 bases between. The CDR3 extends over 14 amino acids. Germline CDR1 SEHNR, CDR2 FQNEAQ (reference sequence). This chain's CDR3 is CASSYVTKGKEDTF. CDR3 nucleotide sequence: TGTGCCAGCAGCTATGTCACTAAAGGGAAGGAAGACACCTTC.

The chain uses TRBV7-2 and TRBJ1-1; a weak D match, TRBD1 (5 bases). The V end lost 5 bases, the J end lost 2 bases, and 9 bases lay between the germline ends. Germline lookup yields CDR1 SGHTA and CDR2 FQGNSA. The CDR3 has 13 amino acids. The CDR3 DNA sequence: TGTGCCAGCAGCCTAGACAGTAACACTGAAGCTTTCTTT. Protein: CASSLDSNTEAFF.

The chain combines TRBV5-1 with TRBJ2-3; no clear D. Germline CDR1 is SGHRS and CDR2 is YFSETQ. This CDR3 is 14 amino acids long. Trimming stripped 6 bases from V and 0 bases from J, with 11 bases between. The CDR3 region has the DNA TGCGCCAGCAATGAAGGCTACAGCACAGATACGCAGTATTTT. This codes for CASNEGYSTDTQYF.

The J gene is TRBJ2-3, the V gene TRBV5-1, with no clear D. Germline V gene sequence: CDR1 SGHRS, CDR2 YFSETQ. V lost 1 base, J lost 1 base, and 10 bases lay in between. The CDR3 spans 15 residues. Here the CDR3 reads CASSLMGLGTDTQYF. The CDR3 DNA follows: TGCGCCAGCAGCTTGATGGGGTTAGGCACAGATACGCAGTATTTT.

V usage is TRBV5-3 and J usage is TRBJ2-3, with 11 bases that match TRBD2. TRBV5-3 is an ORF; its function is uncertain. V lost 4 bases, J lost 0 bases, and 13 bases stayed unmatched. The CDR3 runs 19 residues. The CDR3, as DNA: TGTGCCAGAAGCCCCCTGACTAGCGGGGAACTACTTAGCACAGATACGCAGTATTTT. This sequence encodes CARSPLTSGELLSTDTQYF.

The chain joins TRBV21-1 to TRBJ2-7; the DNA was not compared with TRBD2, the D call given in the table. TRBV21-1 represents a pseudogene. CDR3 length equals 19 residues. Written as DNA, the CDR3 is TGTGCCAGCAGCAAATCTAAAACCCCCGCTAGTAGAGAATCCTACGAGCAGTACTTC. Its protein product is CASSKSKTPASRESYEQYF.

This chain connects TRBV6-5 to TRBJ2-7, with 8 bases identical to TRBD2. Germline-derived CDR1 and CDR2 are MNHEY and SVGAGI. The length of the CDR3 is 14 residues. Trimming cost V 7 bases and J 3 bases; bases outside gene matches: 8. The chain's CDR3 is CASNRAGEIYEQYF. Here the CDR3 DNA reads TGTGCCAGCAACCGAGCGGGGGAGATCTACGAGCAGTACTTC.

This rearrangement joins TRBV10-3 to TRBJ2-1, with 11 bases fitting TRBD1. The CDR3 totals 13 residues. Germline CDR1 and CDR2: ENHRY and SYGVKD. Losses at the gene ends were 11 bases for V and 4 bases for J; bases not matched to a gene: 4. DNA for the CDR3: TGTGCCGGCGGGACAGGGGGATACAATGAGCAGTTCTTC. Residues: CAGGTGGYNEQFF.

This clone was observed a single time. This chain connects TRBV19 to TRBJ1-3; D unclear. The CDR3 spans 14 residues. V gave up 5 bases and J gave up 5 bases, with 13 bases separating them. The germline CDR1 and CDR2 sequences are LNHDA and SQIVND (reference sequence). CDR3 in amino acids: CASSPPTARNTIYF. Written as DNA, the CDR3 is TGTGCCAGTAGTCCTCCGACCGCTAGAAACACCATATATTTT.

The table lists this clone with a count of one. The gene calls are TRBV7-9 and TRBJ2-3; unclear D gene. Trimming removed 5 bases from V and 4 bases from J, with 10 bases in between. The germline V gene has CDR1 SEHNR and CDR2 FQNEAQ (reference sequence). The CDR3 is made up of 13 amino acids. DNA for the CDR3: TGTGCCAGCAGCCGTGGTGGCGCAGATACGCAGTATTTT. The encoded protein is CASSRGGADTQYF. Together with reference TRBV7-9 and TRBJ2-3, the CDR3 gives the full variable domain: DTGVSQNPRHKITKRGQNVTFRCDPISEHNRLYWYRQTLGQGPEFLTYFQNEAQLEKSRLLSDRFSAERPKGSFSTLEIQRTEQGDSAMYLCASSRGGADTQYFGPGTRLTVL.

This rearrangement joins TRBV14 to TRBJ2-2; D ambiguous. Germline V gene data show CDR1 as SGHDN and CDR2 as FVKESK. V was trimmed by 0 bases and J by 4 bases, leaving 6 bases between them. There are 14 residues in the CDR3. CDR3 amino acids: CASSQDFFTGELFF. The CDR3 nucleotides read TGTGCCAGCAGCCAAGATTTCTTCACCGGGGAGCTGTTTTTT.

This clone was seen just once. The chain couples TRBV10-2 to TRBJ1-2; TRBD1 agrees at 9 bases. The J segment lost 4 bases and the V segment lost 6 bases, leaving 6 bases of the junction unmatched. The CDR3 covers 14 residues. Germline loops: CDR1 WSHSY, CDR2 SAAADI. The CDR3 region has the DNA TGCGCCAGCAGGTCCGGGACAGGGACCTATGGCTACACCTTC. Its translation is CASRSGTGTYGYTF.

This sequence joins TRBV5-1 and TRBJ2-5, with D maybe TRBD1 (5 bases). The germline V gene encodes CDR1 SGHRS and CDR2 YFSETQ. This CDR3 is built from 14 residues. The ends were cut back, 4 bases at V and 5 bases at J, with 15 bases in the middle. CDR3 loop: CASSLTGVWETQYF. CDR3 DNA: TGCGCCAGCAGCCTAACAGGCGTATGGGAGACCCAGTACTTC.

CDR3 region: CAWSVNSGQFF. CDR3 DNA: TGTGCCTGGAGTGTAAACTCCGGGCAGTTCTTC. The chain couples TRBV30 to TRBJ2-1; the D is unclear. This CDR3 is 11 amino acids long. V gave up 0 bases and J gave up 12 bases, with 9 bases separating them. Per the germline V gene, CDR1 is GTSNPN and CDR2 is SVGIG (reference sequence).

The chain carries TRBV5-1 and TRBJ1-1; perhaps TRBD1 as D (6 bases). Germline values: CDR1 SGHRS, CDR2 YFSETQ. The CDR3 sequence is 16 residues long. V lost 4 bases and J lost 5, with 21 bases in between. The DNA for the CDR3 is TGCGCCAGCAGCCCCAACCTAGACAGGCCGGGGACTGAAGCTTTCTTT. Its protein is CASSPNLDRPGTEAFF. The whole variable domain, remainder taken from reference TRBV5-1 and TRBJ1-1, is KAGVTQTPRYLIKTRGQQVTLSCSPISGHRSVSWYQQTPGQGLQFLFEYFSETQRNKGNFPGRFSGRQFSNSRSEMNVSTLELGDSALYLCASSPNLDRPGTEAFFGQGTRLTVV.

This clone was picked up one time. The chain links TRBV5-6 to TRBJ2-1; the match to TRBD2 covers 8 bases. CDR3 length: 12 amino acids. The V segment lost 4 bases and the J segment 9 bases; nucleotides outside the gene matches: 3. Germline V gives CDR1 SGHDT, CDR2 YYEEEE. The CDR3 nucleotides are TGTGCCAGCAGCCTACGGGAGGGTGAGCAGTTCTTC. It is translated as CASSLREGEQFF. Drawing the rest from reference TRBV5-6 and TRBJ2-1, the complete variable domain is DAGVTQSPTHLIKTRGQQVTLRCSPKSGHDTVSWYQQALGQGPQFIFQYYEEEERQRGNFPDRFSGHQFPNYSSELNVNALLLGDSALYLCASSLREGEQFFGPGTRLTVL.

This chain links TRBV7-9 with TRBJ2-5, with a possible D match to TRBD2 (6 bases). The CDR3 sequence is 13 residues long. The V end lost 5 bases, the J end lost 4 bases, and 11 bases lay between the germline ends. The germline gives CDR1 SEHNR, CDR2 FQNEAQ (reference sequence). The CDR3: CASSAMGGETQYF. Written as DNA, the CDR3 is TGTGCCAGCAGCGCCATGGGGGGAGAGACCCAGTACTTC.